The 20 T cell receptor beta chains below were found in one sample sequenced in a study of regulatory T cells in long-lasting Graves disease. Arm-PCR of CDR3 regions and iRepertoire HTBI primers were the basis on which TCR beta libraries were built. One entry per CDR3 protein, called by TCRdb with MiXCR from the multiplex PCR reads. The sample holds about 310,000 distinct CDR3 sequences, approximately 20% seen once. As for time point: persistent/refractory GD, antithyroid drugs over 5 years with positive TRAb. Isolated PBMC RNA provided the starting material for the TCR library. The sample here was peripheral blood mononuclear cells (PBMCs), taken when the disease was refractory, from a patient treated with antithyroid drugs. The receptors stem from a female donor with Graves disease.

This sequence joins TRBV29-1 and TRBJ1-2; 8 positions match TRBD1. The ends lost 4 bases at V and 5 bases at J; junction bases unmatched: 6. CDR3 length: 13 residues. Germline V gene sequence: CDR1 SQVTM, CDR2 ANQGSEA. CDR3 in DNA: TGCAGCGTTGCAGGGGGCGGTATATATGGCTACACCTTC. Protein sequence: CSVAGGGIYGYTF.

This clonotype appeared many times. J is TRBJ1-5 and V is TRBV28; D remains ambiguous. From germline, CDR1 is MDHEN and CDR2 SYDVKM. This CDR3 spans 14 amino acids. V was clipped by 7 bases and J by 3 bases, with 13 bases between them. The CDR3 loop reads CASIRSTSNQPQHF. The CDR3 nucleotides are TGTGCCAGCATCAGATCCACGTCCAATCAGCCCCAGCATTTT.

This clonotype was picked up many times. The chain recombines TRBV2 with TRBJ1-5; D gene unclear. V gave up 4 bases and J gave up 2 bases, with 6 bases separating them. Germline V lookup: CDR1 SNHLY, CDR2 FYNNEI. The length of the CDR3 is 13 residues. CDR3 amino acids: CASSVLGNQPQHF. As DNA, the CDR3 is TGTGCCAGCAGTGTTCTCGGCAATCAGCCCCAGCATTTT. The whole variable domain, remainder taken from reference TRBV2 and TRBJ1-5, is EPEVTQTPSHQVTQMGQEVILRCVPISNHLYFYWYRQILGQKVEFLVSFYNNEISEKSEIFDDQFSVERPDGSNFTLKIRSTKLEDSAMYFCASSVLGNQPQHFGDGTRLSIL.

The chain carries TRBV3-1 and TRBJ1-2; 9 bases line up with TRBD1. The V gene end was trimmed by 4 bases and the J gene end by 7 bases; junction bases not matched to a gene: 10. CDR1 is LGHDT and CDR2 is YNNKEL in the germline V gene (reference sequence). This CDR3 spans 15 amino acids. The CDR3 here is CASSPTGGAGSGYTF. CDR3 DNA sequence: TGTGCCAGCAGCCCTACAGGGGGCGCAGGAAGTGGCTACACCTTC.

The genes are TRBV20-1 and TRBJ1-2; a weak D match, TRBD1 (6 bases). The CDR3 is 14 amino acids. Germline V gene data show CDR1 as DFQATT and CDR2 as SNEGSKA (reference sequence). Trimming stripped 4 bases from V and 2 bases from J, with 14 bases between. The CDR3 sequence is CSATTGSRNYGYTF. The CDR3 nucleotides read TGCAGTGCTACCACAGGGAGCAGAAACTATGGCTACACCTTC.

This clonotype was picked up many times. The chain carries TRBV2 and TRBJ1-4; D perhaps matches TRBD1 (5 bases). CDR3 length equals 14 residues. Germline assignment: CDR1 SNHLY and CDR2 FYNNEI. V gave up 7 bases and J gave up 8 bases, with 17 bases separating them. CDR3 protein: CASTKEVGGEKLFF. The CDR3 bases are TGTGCCAGCACCAAAGAGGTGGGGGGAGAAAAACTGTTTTTT. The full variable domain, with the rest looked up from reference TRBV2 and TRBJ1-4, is EPEVTQTPSHQVTQMGQEVILRCVPISNHLYFYWYRQILGQKVEFLVSFYNNEISEKSEIFDDQFSVERPDGSNFTLKIRSTKLEDSAMYFCASTKEVGGEKLFFGSGTQLSVL.

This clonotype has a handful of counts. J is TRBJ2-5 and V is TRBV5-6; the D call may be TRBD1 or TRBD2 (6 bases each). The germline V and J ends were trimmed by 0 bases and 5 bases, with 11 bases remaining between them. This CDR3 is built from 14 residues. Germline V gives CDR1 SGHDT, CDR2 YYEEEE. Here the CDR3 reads CASSLGGAAETQYF. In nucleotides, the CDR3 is TGTGCCAGCAGCTTGGGGGGGGCGGCGGAGACCCAGTACTTC.

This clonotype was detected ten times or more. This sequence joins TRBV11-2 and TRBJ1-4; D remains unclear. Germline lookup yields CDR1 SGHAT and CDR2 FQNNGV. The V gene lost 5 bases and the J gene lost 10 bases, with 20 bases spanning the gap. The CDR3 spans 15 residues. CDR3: CASSRSGSQSGKLFF. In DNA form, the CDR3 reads TGTGCCAGCAGCCGATCGGGATCCCAGAGTGGAAAACTGTTTTTT.

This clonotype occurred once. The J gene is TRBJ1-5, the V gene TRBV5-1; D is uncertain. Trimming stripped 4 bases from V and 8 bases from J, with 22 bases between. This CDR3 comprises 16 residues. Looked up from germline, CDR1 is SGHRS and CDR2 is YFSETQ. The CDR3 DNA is TGCGCCAGCAGCCCTACGGGAGAGGCCCGTGGAGAGCCCCAGCATTTT. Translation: CASSPTGEARGEPQHF.

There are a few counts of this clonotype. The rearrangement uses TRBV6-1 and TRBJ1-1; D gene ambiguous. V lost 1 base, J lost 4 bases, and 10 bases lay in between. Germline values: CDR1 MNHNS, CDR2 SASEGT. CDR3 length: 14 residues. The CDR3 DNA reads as TGTGCCAGCAGTGAAGAAAAATTTTTCACTGAAGCTTTCTTT. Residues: CASSEEKFFTEAFF.

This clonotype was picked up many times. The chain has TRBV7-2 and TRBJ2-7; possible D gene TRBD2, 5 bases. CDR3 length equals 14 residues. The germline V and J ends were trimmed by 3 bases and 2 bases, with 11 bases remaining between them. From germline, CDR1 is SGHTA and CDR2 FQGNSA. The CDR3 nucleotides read TGTGCCAGCAGCTTTAGCGCGGAGACCTACGAGCAGTACTTC. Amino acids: CASSFSAETYEQYF.

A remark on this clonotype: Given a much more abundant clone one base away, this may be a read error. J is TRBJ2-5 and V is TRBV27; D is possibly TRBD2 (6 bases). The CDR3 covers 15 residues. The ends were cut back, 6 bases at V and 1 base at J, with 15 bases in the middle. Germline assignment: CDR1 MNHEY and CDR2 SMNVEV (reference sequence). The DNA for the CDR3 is TGTGCCAGCAGATCCCTCGGGACTTTCCAAGAGACCCAGTACTTC. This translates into CASRSLGTFQETQYF.

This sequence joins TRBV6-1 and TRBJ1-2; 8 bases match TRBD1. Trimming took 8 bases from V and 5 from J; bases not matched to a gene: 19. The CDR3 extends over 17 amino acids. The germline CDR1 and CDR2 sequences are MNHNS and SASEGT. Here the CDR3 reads CASGGMGTGYGRYGYTF. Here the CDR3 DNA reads TGTGCCAGCGGAGGGATGGGGACAGGATACGGCCGATATGGCTACACCTTC.

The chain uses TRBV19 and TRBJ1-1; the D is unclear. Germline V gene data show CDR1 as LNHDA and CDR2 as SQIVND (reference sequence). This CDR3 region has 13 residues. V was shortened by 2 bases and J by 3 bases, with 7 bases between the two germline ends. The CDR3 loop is CASSIKAYTEAFF. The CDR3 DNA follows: TGTGCCAGTAGTATAAAGGCGTACACTGAAGCTTTCTTT.

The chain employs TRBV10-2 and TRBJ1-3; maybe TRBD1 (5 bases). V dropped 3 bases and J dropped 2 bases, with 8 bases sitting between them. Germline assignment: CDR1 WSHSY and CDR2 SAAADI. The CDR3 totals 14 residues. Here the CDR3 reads CASSETGAGNTIYF. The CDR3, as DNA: TGCGCCAGCAGTGAAACAGGCGCTGGAAACACCATATATTTT.

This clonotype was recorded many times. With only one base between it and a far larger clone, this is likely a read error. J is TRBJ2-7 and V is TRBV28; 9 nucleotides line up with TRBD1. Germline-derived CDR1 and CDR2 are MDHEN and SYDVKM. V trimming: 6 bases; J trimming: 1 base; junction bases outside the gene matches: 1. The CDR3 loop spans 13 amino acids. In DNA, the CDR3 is TGTGCCAGCAGGGACAGGGGTTCCTACGAGCAGTACTTC. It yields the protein CASRDRGSYEQYF. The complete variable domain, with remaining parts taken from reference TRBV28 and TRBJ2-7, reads DVKVTQSSRYLVKRTGEKVFLECVQDMDHENMFWYRQDPGLGLRLIYFSYDVKMKEKGDIPEGYSVSREKKERFSLILESASTNQTSMYLCASRDRGSYEQYFGPGTRLTVT.

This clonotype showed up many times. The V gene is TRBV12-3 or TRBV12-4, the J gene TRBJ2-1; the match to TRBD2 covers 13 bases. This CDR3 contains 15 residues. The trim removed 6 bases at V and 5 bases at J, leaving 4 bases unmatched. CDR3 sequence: CASSRLAGGNNEQFF. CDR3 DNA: TGTGCCAGCAGCCGACTAGCGGGAGGAAACAATGAGCAGTTCTTC.

The CDR3 is CASSRGYQETQYF. CDR3 sequence (DNA): TGCGCCAGCAGCCGCGGGTACCAAGAGACCCAGTACTTC. The J gene is TRBJ2-5, the V gene TRBV4-1; D perhaps matches TRBD2 (5 bases). V lost 4 bases and J lost 0, with 6 bases in between. The germline V gene has CDR1 MGHRA and CDR2 YSYEKL. The CDR3 runs 13 residues.

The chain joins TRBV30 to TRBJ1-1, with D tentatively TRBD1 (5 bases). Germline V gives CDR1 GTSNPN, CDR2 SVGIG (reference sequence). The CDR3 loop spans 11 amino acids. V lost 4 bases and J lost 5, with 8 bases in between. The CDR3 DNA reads TGTGCCTGGAACCGGGGGACTGAAGCTTTCTTT. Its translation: CAWNRGTEAFF. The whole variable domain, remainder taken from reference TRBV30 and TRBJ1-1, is SQTIHQWPATLVQPVGSPLSLECTVEGTSNPNLYWYRQAAGRGLQLLFYSVGIGQISSEVPQNLSASRPQDRQFILSSKKLLLSDSGFYLCAWNRGTEAFFGQGTRLTVV.

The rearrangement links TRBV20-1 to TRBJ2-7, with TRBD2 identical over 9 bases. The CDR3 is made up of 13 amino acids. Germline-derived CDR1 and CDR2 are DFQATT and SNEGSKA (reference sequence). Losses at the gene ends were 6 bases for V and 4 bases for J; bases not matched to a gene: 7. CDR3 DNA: TGCAGTGCCTCTAGCGGGACAACTTACGAGCAGTACTTC. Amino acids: CSASSGTTYEQYF.